Listed below are T cell receptor beta chains from one sample, sequenced in a study of blood T cell repertoires in COVID-19. The protocol was immunoSEQ multiplex PCR, while the TCRdb copy is restricted to in-frame clones and leaves out a portion. The sample consists of around 160,000 clones, 80% to 90% of them appearing once. Sequencing was performed on peripheral blood. The receptors shown here come from a woman aged 60 to 75 with COVID-19, enrolled during active disease. Both conserved end residues are part of each CDR3. A D gene is named only where the DNA matches it firmly. The listing skips clone size in some rows; elsewhere it reads once, few, many or a size class.

D | length | size | J | V | DNA | CDR3
TRBD1 | 14 | . | TRBJ2-7 | TRBV5-4 | TGTGCCAGCAGCCCCGGGACAGGGAACTACGAGCAGTACTTC | CASSPGTGNYEQYF
. | 14 | few | TRBJ2-2 | TRBV5-6 | TGTGCCAGCCGACCCGAGGGGGAAACCGGGGAGCTGTTTTTT | CASRPEGETGELFF
. | 14 | . | TRBJ1-4 | TRBV27 | TGTGCCAGCAGTAAACAGGGTTTCTTCGAAAAACTGTTTTTT | CASSKQGFFEKLFF
. | 14 | . | TRBJ2-3 | TRBV6-5 | TGTGCCAGCACCTACCGCTCCGGAGGAGATACGCAGTATTTT | CASTYRSGGDTQYF
TRBD2 | 14 | . | TRBJ2-7 | TRBV5-1 | TGCGCCAGCAGAGGACGGGGGGACCAATACGAGCAGTACTTC | CASRGRGDQYEQYF
. | 16 | . | TRBJ2-2 | TRBV5-1 | TGCGCCAGCAGCTCAAAAAGACAGGCGAACACCGGGGAGCTGTTTTTT | CASSSKRQANTGELFF
. | 15 | . | TRBJ1-2 | TRBV5-4 | TGTGCCAGCAGCGCGGCGGAGGGCGATAACTATGGCTACACCTTC | CASSAAEGDNYGYTF
. | 14 | . | TRBJ2-2 | TRBV19 | TGTGCCAGTAGTGTCACAGGGACCCCCGGGGAGCTGTTTTTT | CASSVTGTPGELFF
TRBD2 | 13 | . | TRBJ2-5 | TRBV2 | TGTGCCAGCACGCGGGGGGAGCAAGAGACCCAGTACTTC | CASTRGEQETQYF
TRBD2 | 15 | . | TRBJ2-1 | TRBV9 | TGTGCCAGCAGCGTAGAATCGCGGGAGAGCGGTGAGCAGTTCTTC | CASSVESRESGEQFF
TRBD1 | 16 | . | TRBJ1-2 | TRBV7-2 | TGTGCCAGCAGCTTTGCGTTGGACAGGGCCAATCGGGGCTACACCTTC | CASSFALDRANRGYTF
TRBD2 | 13 | few | TRBJ2-7 | TRBV6-2/TRBV6-3 | TGTGCCAGCAGTCTAGCGGGGGGGCTCGAGCAGTACTTC | CASSLAGGLEQYF
. | 13 | . | TRBJ1-2 | TRBV27 | TGTGCCAGCAGTTCGAGGGCTTACTATGGCTACACCTTC | CASSSRAYYGYTF
. | 14 | . | TRBJ2-7 | TRBV2 | TGTGCCAGCAGTTCCCGGGTCTTAACCTACGAGCAGTACTTC | CASSSRVLTYEQYF
. | 18 | . | TRBJ1-2 | TRBV9 | TGTGCCAGCAGAGGCACCCCAACCGGGGGGGCCAGAGACTCCGGCTACACCTTC | CASRGTPTGGARDSGYTF
TRBD1 | 14 | . | TRBJ1-1 | TRBV4-1 | TGCGCCAGCAGCCAAACCCAGGGGGGCACTGAAGCTTTCTTT | CASSQTQGGTEAFF
TRBD1 | 14 | . | TRBJ1-2 | TRBV7-2 | TGTGCCAGCAGCTTAGGGGGACAGCCCTATGGCTACACCTTC | CASSLGGQPYGYTF
TRBD1 | 13 | . | TRBJ1-1 | TRBV2 | TGTGCCAGCAGCCCTGGACAGGGGGCTGAAGCTTTCTTT | CASSPGQGAEAFF
. | 13 | . | TRBJ2-3 | TRBV10-1 | TGCGCCAGCAGTGTTTCGGGGACAGATACGCAGTATTTT | CASSVSGTDTQYF
. | 16 | . | TRBJ1-1 | TRBV7-2 | TGTGCCAGCAGCTTACAGCCCAGGGGATTGGACACTGAAGCTTTCTTT | CASSLQPRGLDTEAFF
. | 11 | . | TRBJ2-3 | TRBV24-1 | TGTGCCACCAGTGATGAGATGACGCAGTATTTT | CATSDEMTQYF
TRBD2 | 18 | few | TRBJ2-5 | TRBV9 | TGTGCCAGCAGCGTAGGATATCGGGGTAGCGGGGCTCAAGAGACCCAGTACTTC | CASSVGYRGSGAQETQYF
TRBD2 | 15 | . | TRBJ2-3 | TRBV10-3 | TGTGCCATCAGCTGGACTAGCGGGGTATCAGATACGCAGTATTTT | CAISWTSGVSDTQYF
TRBD1 | 13 | few | TRBJ2-7 | TRBV27 | TGTGCCAGCAGTTCTCAGGGGGCTGGCGAGCAGTACTTC | CASSSQGAGEQYF
. | 15 | . | TRBJ2-7 | TRBV6-5 | TGTGCCAGCAGTTACTCCTACAGGGACTACTACGAGCAGTACTTC | CASSYSYRDYYEQYF
. | 15 | . | TRBJ1-4 | TRBV10-3 | TGTGCCGCCAAGGAGAGCCCTGCAACTAATGAAAAACTGTTTTTT | CAAKESPATNEKLFF
TRBD2 | 15 | once | TRBJ2-3 | TRBV11-3 | TGTGCCAGCAGCCTTCAGCGGGGGGGCGAAGATACGCAGTATTTT | CASSLQRGGEDTQYF
. | 15 | . | TRBJ2-2 | TRBV2 | TGTGCCAGCAGTGTACCAGAAACGAACACCGGGGAGCTGTTTTTT | CASSVPETNTGELFF
TRBD1 | 15 | . | TRBJ2-7 | TRBV18 | TGTGCCAGCTCACCACGAAGGACAGGGGCCGACGAGCAGTACTTC | CASSPRRTGADEQYF
TRBD1 | 14 | . | TRBJ2-2 | TRBV7-3 | TGTGCCAGCAGTAACCAGGGGGCGACCGGGGAGCTGTTTTTT | CASSNQGATGELFF
TRBD2 | 13 | . | TRBJ2-1 | TRBV7-2 | TGTGCCAGCAGCTTAGCAGGGAGGGATGAGCAGTTCTTC | CASSLAGRDEQFF
TRBD1 | 15 | . | TRBJ1-4 | TRBV15 | TGTGCCACCAGCAAACCGACAGGGTTTGGTGAAAAACTGTTTTTT | CATSKPTGFGEKLFF
. | 14 | . | TRBJ1-5 | TRBV7-8 | TGTGCCAGCAGACTAGGGGGGGATCATCAGCCCCAGCATTTT | CASRLGGDHQPQHF
. | 14 | . | TRBJ1-2 | TRBV14 | TGTGCCAGCAGCCAAGCACGGGGGGCGGGAGGCTACACCTTC | CASSQARGAGGYTF
TRBD2 | 14 | . | TRBJ2-1 | TRBV7-9 | TGTGCCAGCCCGGTAGCGGGGCGTTTCAATGAGCAGTTCTTC | CASPVAGRFNEQFF
TRBD2 | 14 | once | TRBJ2-5 | TRBV19 | TGTGCCAGTAGTAGGGGGGGGGACGAAGAGACCCAGTACTTC | CASSRGGDEETQYF
. | 15 | . | TRBJ2-7 | TRBV18 | TGTGCCAGCTCACCAATTTCAGGGATGGTCTACGAGCAGTACTTC | CASSPISGMVYEQYF
. | 12 | . | TRBJ2-1 | TRBV5-6 | TGTGCCAGCAGCTTCGGGGTGGATGAGCAGTTCTTC | CASSFGVDEQFF
. | 15 | . | TRBJ2-1 | TRBV5-1 | TGCGCCAGCAGCTACAGGGATAGCTCCTACAATGAGCAGTTCTTC | CASSYRDSSYNEQFF
TRBD1 | 16 | . | TRBJ2-1 | TRBV9 | TGTGCCAGCAGCCCGCGGACAGGGGGAATTGGCAATGAGCAGTTCTTC | CASSPRTGGIGNEQFF
TRBD1 | 15 | . | TRBJ2-7 | TRBV27 | TGTGCCAGCAGTCCGGGACAGGGGGCTCCCTACGAGCAGTACTTC | CASSPGQGAPYEQYF
. | 14 | . | TRBJ2-6 | TRBV6-5 | TGTGCCAGCTTGGGGCTCTCTGGGGCCAACGTCCTGACTTTC | CASLGLSGANVLTF
. | 17 | . | TRBJ1-4 | TRBV7-9 | TGTGCCAGCAGCTTATTAGGTGGGGCGGAGAGTAATGAAAAACTGTTTTTT | CASSLLGGAESNEKLFF
. | 14 | once | TRBJ1-4 | TRBV7-3 | TGTGCCAGCAGCTTAGGCGGAACTAATGAAAAACTGTTTTTT | CASSLGGTNEKLFF
. | 14 | few | TRBJ2-5 | TRBV7-8 | TGTGCCAGCAGCTTAGAAACAGGGTCGGAGACCCAGTACTTC | CASSLETGSETQYF
TRBD1 | 18 | . | TRBJ2-4 | TRBV9 | TGTGCCAGCAGCGCAACGACAGGGATAGGTAGGGCCAAAAACATTCAGTACTTC | CASSATTGIGRAKNIQYF
TRBD2 | 16 | . | TRBJ2-3 | TRBV11-2 | TGTGCCAGCAGCTCCTCTAGCGGGGGGGCCGCAGATACGCAGTATTTT | CASSSSSGGAADTQYF
. | 14 | . | TRBJ1-2 | TRBV23-1 | TGCGCCAGCAGTCACGCACCTCCCTCGGATGGCTACACCTTC | CASSHAPPSDGYTF
. | 14 | . | TRBJ2-5 | TRBV5-5 | TGTGCCAGCAGCTTGGGGGCCGTACAAGAGACCCAGTACTTC | CASSLGAVQETQYF
TRBD1 | 17 | once | TRBJ1-6 | TRBV4-3 | TGCGCCAGCAGCCAAGCTGACGGGACAGCGTATAATTCACCCCTCCACTTT | CASSQADGTAYNSPLHF
. | 14 | . | TRBJ1-1 | TRBV7-3 | TGTGCCAGCAGCTTAAATGTGCGACAGACTGAAGCTTTCTTT | CASSLNVRQTEAFF
. | 15 | . | TRBJ1-2 | TRBV4-2 | TGTGCCAGCAGCCAAGAATCGCAGGGGACCTATGGCTACACCTTC | CASSQESQGTYGYTF
TRBD1 | 15 | . | TRBJ2-5 | TRBV4-2 | TGTGCCAGCAGCACAGGGGGCGCAGGAGAAGAGACCCAGTACTTC | CASSTGGAGEETQYF
. | 13 | . | TRBJ1-1 | TRBV6-5 | TGTGCCAGCAGTCGACTGGGGAACACTGAAGCTTTCTTT | CASSRLGNTEAFF